This passage covers 2 T cell receptor beta chains from one sample sequenced in a study of blood T cell repertoires in COVID-19. Clones were sequenced by immunoSEQ multiplex PCR, and TCRdb holds only the in-frame ones, with some missing. The sample includes about 150,000 clones, 91% of them seen just once. The sample was peripheral blood. These receptors originate from a man aged 50-59 years with acute or convalescent COVID-19.

CDR3 residues: CASRDTGNYGYTF. DNA of the CDR3: TGTGCCAGCAGGGATACAGGGAACTATGGCTACACCTTC. V usage is TRBV28 and J usage is TRBJ1-2; weak D call: TRBD1 (6 bases). V lost 6 bases to trimming and J lost 2 bases, with 10 bases between them. This CDR3 contains 13 residues. The germline gives CDR1 MDHEN, CDR2 SYDVKM.

Concerning this clone: At the DNA level, this CDR3 is encoded by other sequences in the same sample as well. The rearrangement joins TRBV9 to TRBJ2-5; 13 positions agree with TRBD2. Germline-derived CDR1 and CDR2 are SGDLS and YYNGEE. The trim removed 4 bases at V and 5 bases at J, leaving 5 bases unmatched. The CDR3 is 15 amino acids. The CDR3 nucleotides read TGTGCCAGCAGCCAAGGGACTAGCGGGATTGAGACCCAGTACTTC. It encodes CASSQGTSGIETQYF. Variable domain in full (rest from reference TRBV9 and TRBJ2-5): DSGVTQTPKHLITATGQRVTLRCSPRSGDLSVYWYQQSLDQGLQFLIQYYNGEERAKGNILERFSAQQFPDLHSELNLSSLELGDSALYFCASSQGTSGIETQYFGPGTRLLVL.